This record covers a single T cell receptor (beta chain). As handled by the study authors: The authors estimated nucleated cell counts from reference gene primer amplification. The data were produced by immunoSEQ multiplex PCR, yet TCRdb's version contains in-frame clones alone and is incomplete. The DNA was the basis for D and trimming; V, J and clone size are from that table. The sample consists of about 530,000 clones, roughly 89% of them appearing once. V was trimmed by 0 bases and J by 8 bases, leaving 16 bases between them. Germline values: CDR1 LGHNT, CDR2 FRNRAP. The CDR3 is 15 residues long. Enrollment of patients from Seattle took place during active infection, with longitudinal follow-up. The sample is drawn from a study of blood T cell repertoires in COVID-19. About the study: Specimens from acute and convalescent COVID-19 originated in the United States, Italy and Spain. Sample material is recorded as cDNA or gDNA derived from T cells, B-cell-depleted T cells, or PBMCs.

Material: peripheral blood. The chain carries TRBV12-5 and TRBJ1-2; D ambiguous. This clonotype originated in a woman in her fifties or sixties with COVID-19, enrolled during active disease. CDR3 loop: CASGLVNSGIGGYTF. The CDR3 DNA reads as TGTGCTAGTGGTTTGGTAAACTCCGGGATCGGGGGCTACACCTTC.